Listed below are T cell receptor beta chains from one sample, sequenced in a study of T-cell memory formation after mild COVID-19. TCRdb passed the 5' RACE reads through MiXCR, listing each CDR3 protein once. The data show hundreds of thousands of distinct CDR3 sequences, with roughly 23% seen just once and under 15% held by the top ten. The material sequenced was PBMCs or a T cell subset sorted from them (not recorded which). The receptor source for this set is an adult woman who had mild COVID-19 (a few samples of this study predate the infection). Cell type and time point are not known. Each CDR3 is given with its conserved first and last residue. The D gene is left open where the match is weak. Size is omitted from some rows. Given values are once, few, many or a class for expanded clones.

>TRBV7-8|many|NA|TRBJ2-7
CASSLERTYEQYF
TGTGCCAGCAGCTTAGAGCGAACCTACGAGCAGTACTTC
>TRBV12-3/TRBV12-4|few|TRBD1|TRBJ2-7
CASSAQQGASYEQYF
TGTGCCAGCAGTGCGCAACAGGGGGCGTCCTACGAGCAGTACTTC
>TRBV20-1|NA|TRBD1|TRBJ2-3
CSARDQQGARTDTQYF
TGCAGTGCTAGAGACCAACAGGGGGCACGCACAGATACGCAGTATTTT
>TRBV5-6|NA|NA|TRBJ2-2
CASSNGLLGGELFF
TGTGCCAGCAGCAACGGACTCCTGGGCGGGGAGCTGTTTTTT
>TRBV5-1|few|NA|TRBJ2-5
CASSPGDQGTQYF
TGCGCCAGCAGCCCGGGAGACCAAGGAACCCAGTACTTC
>TRBV19|few|NA|TRBJ2-1
CASSPFGGSNEQFF
TGTGCCAGTAGCCCTTTTGGGGGGAGTAATGAGCAGTTCTTC
>TRBV7-9|NA|TRBD1|TRBJ2-7
CASSSNRDRYEQYF
TGTGCCAGCAGCTCCAACCGGGACAGATACGAGCAGTACTTC
>TRBV7-9|many|NA|TRBJ2-6
CASSVSGANVLTF
TGTGCCAGCAGCGTCTCTGGGGCCAACGTCCTGACTTTC
>TRBV7-2|NA|TRBD1|TRBJ1-6
CASSLANRGNSPLHF
TGTGCCAGCAGCTTAGCGAACAGGGGAAATTCACCCCTCCACTTT
>TRBV6-6|few|TRBD1|TRBJ2-7
CASSRTGESYEQYF
TGTGCCAGCAGTAGGACAGGAGAAAGCTACGAGCAGTACTTC
>TRBV12-3/TRBV12-4|many|NA|TRBJ2-1
CASSAYNEQFF
TGTGCCAGCAGCGCCTACAATGAGCAGTTCTTC
>TRBV18|NA|NA|TRBJ2-4
CASSPTGFGGNIQYF
TGTGCCAGCTCACCAACAGGGTTTGGTGGGAACATTCAGTACTTC
>TRBV21-1|NA|NA|TRBJ1-5
CASSPDRDSNQPQHF
TGTGCCAGCAGCCCCGACAGGGATAGCAATCAGCCCCAGCATTTT
>TRBV7-9|NA|NA|TRBJ2-6
CASSLVNSVLTF
TGTGCCAGCAGCCTAGTTAACAGCGTCCTGACTTTC
>TRBV3-1|few|TRBD2|TRBJ2-1
CASSQGGGLVISEFF
TGTGCCAGCAGCCAAGGAGGGGGACTAGTAATTAGCGAGTTCTTC
>TRBV14|NA|NA|TRBJ1-1
CASSPQGYIAEAFF
TGTGCCAGCAGCCCCCAGGGTTATATTGCTGAAGCTTTCTTT
>TRBV20-1|few|NA|TRBJ2-3
CSASRPGAGDTQYF
TGCAGTGCTAGTCGGCCGGGAGCTGGCGATACGCAGTATTTT
>TRBV29-1|few|TRBD2|TRBJ2-1
CSVNGVASGGSSYNEQFF
TGCAGCGTAAATGGTGTGGCTAGCGGGGGGAGCTCCTACAATGAGCAGTTCTTC
>TRBV18|many|NA|TRBJ2-3
CASSPTASTDTQYF
TGTGCCAGCTCACCGACAGCCAGCACAGATACGCAGTATTTT
>TRBV7-8|many|NA|TRBJ2-5
CASSLAHTEPTKTQYF
TGTGCCAGCAGCTTAGCGCACACAGAACCCACGAAGACCCAGTACTTC
>TRBV4-2|few|NA|TRBJ1-1
CASSHPITGITEAFF
TGTGCCAGCAGCCACCCAATCACCGGTATCACTGAAGCTTTCTTT
>TRBV5-1|few|TRBD1|TRBJ2-7
CASSPGQAGHEQYF
TGCGCCAGCAGCCCGGGACAGGCGGGCCACGAGCAGTACTTC
>TRBV7-9|few|TRBD2|TRBJ2-1
CASSLAMGGDEQFF
TGTGCCAGCAGCTTAGCGATGGGAGGGGATGAGCAGTTCTTC
>TRBV18|NA|NA|TRBJ2-4
CASSPPGGRNGIQYF
TGTGCCAGCTCACCACCGGGAGGTAGGAATGGCATTCAGTACTTC
>TRBV7-2|NA|TRBD1|TRBJ2-7
CASSLARLDRVSEQYF
TGTGCCAGCAGCTTAGCGCGGCTGGACAGGGTTTCCGAGCAGTACTTC
>TRBV6-5|few|TRBD1|TRBJ2-3
CASSDSGTARTDTQYF
TGTGCCAGCAGTGACTCCGGGACAGCTCGAACAGATACGCAGTATTTT
>TRBV12-3/TRBV12-4|few|TRBD1|TRBJ1-4
CASSFRTGWNEKLFF
TGTGCCAGCAGTTTCAGGACAGGGTGGAATGAAAAACTGTTTTTT
>TRBV19|few|TRBD2|TRBJ2-2
CASILAGGENTGELFF
TGTGCCAGTATTCTAGCGGGAGGGGAGAACACCGGGGAGCTGTTTTTT
>TRBV5-1|NA|TRBD1|TRBJ1-6
CASSGTGSNNSPLHF
TGCGCCAGCAGCGGGACAGGATCAAATAATTCACCCCTCCACTTT
>TRBV24-1|NA|NA|TRBJ2-5
CATSGSGTRLSQETQYF
TGTGCCACCAGTGGGTCCGGGACTCGGTTAAGTCAAGAGACCCAGTACTTC
>TRBV5-1|NA|NA|TRBJ2-5
CASSGVLGETQYF
TGCGCCAGCAGCGGCGTCCTGGGAGAGACCCAGTACTTC
>TRBV7-9|NA|NA|TRBJ1-1
CASSSHLRVNTEAFF
TGTGCCAGCAGCTCCCACCTACGGGTGAACACTGAAGCTTTCTTT
>TRBV29-1|NA|TRBD1|TRBJ2-5
CSVEPIAGQGDQETQYF
TGCAGCGTTGAGCCCATTGCGGGACAGGGGGACCAAGAGACCCAGTACTTC
>TRBV18|NA|NA|TRBJ2-1
CASSKDRSSYNEQFF
TGTGCCAGCTCTAAAGACAGGAGCTCCTACAATGAGCAGTTCTTC
>TRBV7-9|few|TRBD1|TRBJ2-1
CASSSPTGFDEQFF
TGTGCCAGCAGCTCTCCGACAGGGTTCGATGAGCAGTTCTTC
>TRBV3-1|NA|NA|TRBJ2-7
CASSQDEQYEQYF
TGTGCCAGCAGCCAAGATGAGCAGTACGAGCAGTACTTC
>TRBV7-2|NA|TRBD2|TRBJ2-1
CASSSTSGAPSNEQFF
TGTGCCAGCAGTTCTACTAGCGGGGCCCCCTCCAATGAGCAGTTCTTC
>TRBV21-1|NA|NA|TRBJ2-6
CASSPRQAGEREGSGANVLTF
TGTGCCAGCAGCCCAAGGCAAGCGGGAGAAAGGGAAGGCTCTGGGGCCAACGTCCTGACTTTC
>TRBV5-1|NA|TRBD1|TRBJ2-1
CASSVNRDRVSQEQFF
TGCGCCAGCAGCGTAAACCGGGACAGGGTCAGCCAGGAGCAGTTCTTC
>TRBV2|few|NA|TRBJ2-1
CASSEWSGSESYNEQFF
TGTGCCAGCAGTGAATGGTCAGGGTCGGAGTCCTACAATGAGCAGTTCTTC
>TRBV21-1|NA|NA|TRBJ1-2
CASSKAVAQSYGYTF
TGTGCCAGCAGCAAAGCAGTGGCACAGTCCTATGGCTACACCTTC
>TRBV9|few|NA|TRBJ2-1
CASSVATAGTGNEQFF
TGTGCCAGCAGCGTAGCTACGGCGGGAACGGGCAATGAGCAGTTCTTC
>TRBV7-9|NA|TRBD2|TRBJ2-1
CASSFGSSGGTYNEQFF
TGTGCCAGCAGCTTTGGGAGTAGCGGGGGGACCTACAATGAGCAGTTCTTC